The 19 T cell receptor beta chains in this list originate from one sample, sequenced in a study of neurological immune-mediated disorders. Each CDR3 protein is one row after TCRdb ran MiXCR on the 5' RACE reads. The repertoire holds about 54,000 distinct CDR3 sequences, with 3% to 4% as singletons. Sequenced input: CD4+ T cells from blood. These receptors all come from a woman in her thirties or forties with multiple sclerosis.

The table lists this clonotype with many counts. V is TRBV12-3 or TRBV12-4 and J is TRBJ2-2; maybe TRBD2 (6 bases). CDR3 length: 14 amino acids. The V end lost 5 bases, the J end lost 4 bases, and 11 bases lay between the germline ends. The DNA of the CDR3 is TGTGCCAGCAGTCCCCAGACTAGCACCGGGGAGCTGTTTTTT. Translation: CASSPQTSTGELFF.

The sample holds many counts of this clonotype. The V call is TRBV5-1, the J call TRBJ1-4; maybe TRBD1 (6 bases). CDR3 length: 13 amino acids. V gave up 7 bases and J gave up 3 bases, with 10 bases separating them. Germline loops: CDR1 SGHRS, CDR2 YFSETQ. CDR3 protein: CASQGTPNEKLFF. The CDR3 coding sequence is TGCGCCAGCCAGGGGACCCCTAATGAAAAACTGTTTTTT.

The sample holds many counts of this clonotype. The V gene is TRBV6-5, the J gene TRBJ2-3; perhaps D is TRBD1 or TRBD2 (5 bases each). Germline-derived CDR1 and CDR2 are MNHEY and SVGAGI. This CDR3 has 14 amino acids. V lost 5 bases to trimming and J lost 0 bases, with 9 bases between them. The CDR3 sequence: CASSHRDSTDTQYF. The CDR3 nucleotides are TGTGCCAGCAGTCACCGGGACAGCACAGATACGCAGTATTTT.

To note about this clonotype: One junction end does not reproduce the germline sequence, and a read error may be involved. The chain employs TRBV3-1 and TRBJ2-3; D remains unclear. The V gene's germline CDR1 is LGHDT and CDR2 YNNKEL (reference sequence). The CDR3 is made up of 18 amino acids. CDR3 in DNA: TGTGCCAACAGCCAAGCCGTTGGTCTGGGAACTAGCACAGATACGCAGTATTTT. Translation: CANSQAVGLGTSTDTQYF.

This clonotype occurred many times. The chain combines TRBV7-2 with TRBJ2-3, with D perhaps TRBD2 (7 bases). Deletions cut 8 bases from V and 3 bases from J, with 18 bases between. This CDR3 contains 15 residues. CDR1 is SGHTA, CDR2 FQGNSA, per germline. In nucleotides, the CDR3 is TGTGCCAGCGGCATGGGGGGGGCAAGAACAGATACGCAGTATTTT. Translating gives CASGMGGARTDTQYF.

This clonotype has ten or more counts. This chain joins TRBV11-2 and TRBJ1-1; D unresolved. This CDR3 is built from 14 residues. Trimming removed 3 bases from V and 5 bases from J, with 13 bases in between. Germline-derived CDR1 and CDR2 are SGHAT and FQNNGV. The CDR3 is CASSFGGGGTEAFF. CDR3 DNA: TGTGCCAGCAGCTTCGGCGGCGGCGGGACTGAAGCTTTCTTT.

This clonotype showed up many times. This rearrangement joins TRBV2 to TRBJ2-3, with a weak D call TRBD2 (5 bases). Per the germline V gene, CDR1 is SNHLY and CDR2 is FYNNEI. Trimming took 9 bases from V and 5 from J, leaving 12 bases between them. The CDR3 consists of 12 residues. The CDR3 region has the DNA TGTGCCAGGAGAAGCCGGGGAGATACGCAGTATTTT. This translates into CARRSRGDTQYF.

This clonotype was seen at least ten times. The chain joins TRBV6-6 to TRBJ2-7; the match to TRBD2 covers 8 bases. Germline V lookup: CDR1 MNHNY, CDR2 SVGAGI (reference sequence). CDR3 length: 16 amino acids. The junction had 7 bases not matched to a gene; V was cut back by 0 bases and J by 3 bases. CDR3 amino acids: CASSYSFGGAGYEQYF. CDR3 coding DNA: TGTGCCAGCAGTTACTCGTTCGGGGGGGCCGGCTACGAGCAGTACTTC.

This clonotype was observed at least ten times. The chain combines TRBV5-1 with TRBJ2-1; 8 bases match TRBD1. V lost 0 bases to trimming and J lost 2 bases; unmatched junction nucleotides: 4. Germline-derived CDR1 and CDR2 are SGHRS and YFSETQ. This CDR3 comprises 16 residues. CDR3 residues: CASSLVAGGPYNEQFF. In DNA form, the CDR3 reads TGCGCCAGCAGCTTGGTTGCAGGGGGCCCCTACAATGAGCAGTTCTTC.

The table lists this clonotype with many counts. The J gene is TRBJ1-2, the V gene TRBV15; no reliable D call. The length of the CDR3 is 15 residues. The V end lost 8 bases, the J end lost 4 bases, and 20 bases lay between the germline ends. Germline V gene sequence: CDR1 LNHNV, CDR2 YYDKDF (reference sequence). The CDR3 reads CATRDQPNLLYGYTF. In DNA, the CDR3 is TGTGCCACCCGTGACCAGCCAAACCTGCTCTATGGCTACACCTTC.

This clonotype has a count of ten or more. The genes are TRBV5-1 and TRBJ2-3, with no clear D. CDR3 length: 14 residues. Per the germline V gene, CDR1 is SGHRS and CDR2 is YFSETQ. Trimming stripped 4 bases from V and 3 bases from J, with 12 bases between. The CDR3 sequence is CASSAGPGTDTQYF. Here the CDR3 DNA reads TGCGCCAGCAGCGCCGGGCCTGGGACAGATACGCAGTATTTT.

The table lists this clonotype with many counts. The rearrangement joins TRBV5-5 to TRBJ2-2; a possible D gene is TRBD2 (5 bases). The V gene's germline CDR1 is SGHKS and CDR2 YYEKEE (reference sequence). V was cut by 4 bases and J by 4 bases, with 17 bases left in between. This CDR3 is 16 amino acids long. The CDR3 protein is CASSHIPGSSTGELFF. The CDR3 bases are TGTGCCAGCAGCCACATTCCGGGGTCGTCCACCGGGGAGCTGTTTTTT.

This clonotype was counted between two and nine times. V is TRBV6-1 and J is TRBJ2-2; maybe TRBD1 (6 bases). From germline, CDR1 is MNHNS and CDR2 SASEGT. This CDR3 contains 15 residues. V lost 7 bases, J lost 6 bases, and 18 bases lay in between. CDR3 region: CASTPRGLWAGELFF. The CDR3 nucleotides read TGTGCCAGCACCCCCAGGGGTCTATGGGCCGGGGAGCTGTTTTTT.

This clonotype occurred many times. The chain joins TRBV12-3 or TRBV12-4 to TRBJ1-1, with D possibly matching TRBD1 (6 bases). Trimming cost V 5 bases and J 4 bases, with 14 bases left between them. The CDR3 spans 14 residues. CDR3 amino acids: CASSGTGFGTEAFF. The DNA of the CDR3 is TGTGCCAGCAGTGGTACAGGGTTTGGCACTGAAGCTTTCTTT.

This clonotype has at least ten counts. This chain connects TRBV2 to TRBJ2-1, with D possibly being TRBD1 (5 bases). Germline lookup yields CDR1 SNHLY and CDR2 FYNNEI. The V end lost 3 bases, the J end lost 7 bases, and 13 bases lay between the germline ends. The CDR3 has 14 amino acids. CDR3 in amino acids: CASSEIGAWNEQFF. CDR3 bases: TGTGCCAGCAGTGAGATAGGGGCATGGAATGAGCAGTTCTTC.

The table lists this clonotype with many counts. The V gene is TRBV4-1, the J gene TRBJ2-7; unclear D gene. The CDR3 contains 15 residues. Germline values: CDR1 MGHRA, CDR2 YSYEKL. V shed 0 bases and J shed 2 bases, with 11 bases lying between them. The CDR3 reads CASSQDESGPYEQYF. CDR3 sequence (DNA): TGCGCCAGCAGCCAAGATGAGTCAGGCCCCTACGAGCAGTACTTC.

This clonotype was seen many times. J is TRBJ1-1 and V is TRBV11-2; TRBD1 matches at 12 bases. Germline values: CDR1 SGHAT, CDR2 FQNNGV. This CDR3 has 15 residues. The ends lost 2 bases at V and 11 bases at J; junction bases unmatched: 9. The CDR3 region has the DNA TGTGCCAGCAGCTTAAGACCGGGACAGGGGGCGCGGGCTTTCTTT. Its translation: CASSLRPGQGARAFF.

This clonotype was detected many times. CDR3 sequence (DNA): TGTGCCAGCAGTCCCAGCGGATACAATTCACCCCTCCACTTT. Its protein is CASSPSGYNSPLHF. The chain has TRBV6-5 and TRBJ1-6; D gene uncertain. CDR3 length equals 14 residues. From germline, CDR1 is MNHEY and CDR2 SVGAGI. Trimming stripped 5 bases from V and 7 bases from J, with 12 bases between.

This clonotype was seen more than once but under ten times. This chain connects TRBV20-1 to TRBJ2-7; TRBD2 is a possible D gene (7 bases). The CDR3 sequence is 14 residues long. Trimming pared 5 bases from V and 2 bases from J, leaving 16 bases between. Germline V lookup: CDR1 DFQATT, CDR2 SNEGSKA (reference sequence). The CDR3 DNA follows: TGCAGTGCTGGGGAGGGGGGCGACACCTACGAGCAGTACTTC. This sequence encodes CSAGEGGDTYEQYF.